Described below is a single TCR beta chain sequence and its context. As yet, its antigen is unknown. The sample is drawn from a study of T cell responses to AZD1222 COVID-19 vaccine. Findings and limits, study-wide: Repertoires were obtained solely post-peak T cell response. White British donors predominated, females outnumbered males, and clonal diversity was possibly underestimated.

Method: immunoSEQ multiplex PCR; TCRdb's copy keeps in-frame clones and lacks some. The profile shows about 81,000 clones, about 90% of them singletons. V was pared by 6 bases and J by 2 bases, with 12 bases between. The CDR3 totals 14 residues. CDR1 and CDR2 from the germline V gene are MNHEY and SMNVEV (reference sequence). This chain links TRBV27 with TRBJ2-3; TRBD1 might be the D (6 bases). This TCR was recovered from an adult in good health. The input for sequencing was peripheral blood, taken on day 0 of AZD1222 vaccination. The CDR3 loop is CASSRQELTDTQYF. Written as DNA, the CDR3 is TGTGCCAGCAGCCGACAGGAGCTCACAGATACGCAGTATTTT.